This T cell receptor beta chain was identified during a study of blood T cells in healthy people across ages. For the study at large: For every two T cells, template switching captured about one barcoded beta molecule.

A sample-barcoded 5' primer and a J-beta primer mix were used in a second PCR of roughly 6 to 11 cycles. TCRdb used MiXCR to reprocess the 5' RACE reads, holding one entry per CDR3 protein. The sample contains more than 800,000 distinct CDR3 sequences, 35% to 55% of which appear only once. CDR3 length: 15 residues. Germline CDR1 SGDLS, CDR2 YYNGEE. The TCR was taken from a woman aged 55-69 years in good health. The specimen was blood. This chain connects TRBV9 to TRBJ2-4; D possibly corresponds to TRBD1 (6 bases). The J call is doubtful: the DNA matches TRBJ2-5 better. The CDR3 DNA is TGTGCCAGCAGCGTAGCTGCAGGGGTGAAAGAGACCCAGTACTTC. Its protein is CASSVAAGVKETQYF.